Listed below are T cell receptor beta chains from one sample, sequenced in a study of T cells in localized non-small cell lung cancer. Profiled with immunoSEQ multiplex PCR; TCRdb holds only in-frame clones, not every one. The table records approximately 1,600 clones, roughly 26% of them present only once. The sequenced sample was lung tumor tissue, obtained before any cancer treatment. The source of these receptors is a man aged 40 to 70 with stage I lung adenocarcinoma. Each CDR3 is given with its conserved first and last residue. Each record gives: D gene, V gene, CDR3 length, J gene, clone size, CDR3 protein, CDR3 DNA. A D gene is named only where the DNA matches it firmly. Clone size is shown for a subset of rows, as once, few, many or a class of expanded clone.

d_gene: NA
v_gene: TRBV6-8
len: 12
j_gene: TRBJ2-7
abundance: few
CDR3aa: CAISQTSLEQYF
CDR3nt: TGTGCCATCAGCCAAACTAGTCTCGAGCAGTACTTC

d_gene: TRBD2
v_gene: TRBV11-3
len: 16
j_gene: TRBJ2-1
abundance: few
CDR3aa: CASSLEWTSGDNEQFF
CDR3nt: TGTGCCAGCAGCTTGGAGTGGACTAGCGGAGACAATGAGCAGTTCTTC

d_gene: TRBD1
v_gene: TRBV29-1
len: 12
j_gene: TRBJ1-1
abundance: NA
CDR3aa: CSVRPTGYEAFF
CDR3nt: TGCAGCGTCAGACCGACAGGGTATGAAGCTTTCTTT

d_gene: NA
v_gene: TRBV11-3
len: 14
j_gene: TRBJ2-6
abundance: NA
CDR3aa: CASGSLSGANVLTF
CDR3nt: TGTGCCAGCGGCAGCCTCTCTGGGGCCAACGTCCTGACTTTC

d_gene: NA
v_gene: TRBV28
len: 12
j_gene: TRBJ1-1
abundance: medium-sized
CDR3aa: CASSSPNTEAFF
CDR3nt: TGTGCCAGCAGCTCCCCGAACACTGAAGCTTTCTTT

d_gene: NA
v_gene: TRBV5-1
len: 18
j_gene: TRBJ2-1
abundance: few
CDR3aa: CASSFNDPGRTLYNEQFF
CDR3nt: TGCGCCAGCAGCTTCAACGACCCAGGACGGACTCTCTACAATGAGCAGTTCTTC

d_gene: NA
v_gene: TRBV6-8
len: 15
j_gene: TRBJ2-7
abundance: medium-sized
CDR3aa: CASRRGWQPTYEQYF
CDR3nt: TGTGCCAGCAGAAGGGGGTGGCAGCCGACCTACGAGCAGTACTTC

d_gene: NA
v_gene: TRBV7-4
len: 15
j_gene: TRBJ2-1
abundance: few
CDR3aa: CASSSAKGSYNEQFF
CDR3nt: TGTGCCAGCAGCTCGGCTAAGGGTAGCTACAATGAGCAGTTCTTC

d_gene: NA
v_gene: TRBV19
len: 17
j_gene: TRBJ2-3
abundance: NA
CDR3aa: CASSIRQRVISTDTQYF
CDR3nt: TGTGCCAGTAGTATTAGACAGCGGGTAATATCCACAGATACGCAGTATTTT

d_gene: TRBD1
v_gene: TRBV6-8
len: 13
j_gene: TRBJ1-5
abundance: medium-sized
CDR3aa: CASSLTGDQPQHF
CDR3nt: TGTGCCAGCAGTTTGACAGGGGATCAGCCCCAGCATTTT

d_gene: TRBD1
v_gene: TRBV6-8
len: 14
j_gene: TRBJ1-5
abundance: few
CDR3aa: CASSYGTGEQPQHF
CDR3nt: TGTGCCAGCAGTTACGGGACAGGGGAACAGCCCCAGCATTTT

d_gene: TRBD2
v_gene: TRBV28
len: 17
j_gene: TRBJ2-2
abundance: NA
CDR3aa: CASWESAGTSNTGELFF
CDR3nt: TGTGCCAGTTGGGAGAGTGCCGGGACTAGCAACACCGGGGAGCTGTTTTTT

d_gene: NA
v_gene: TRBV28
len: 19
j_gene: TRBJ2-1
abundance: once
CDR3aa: CASSFLRLELPLSYNEQFF
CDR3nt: TGTGCCAGCAGTTTCCTCCGCTTGGAGCTCCCTCTCTCCTACAATGAGCAGTTCTTC

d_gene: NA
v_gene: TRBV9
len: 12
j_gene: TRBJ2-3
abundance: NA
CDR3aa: CASSVVTDTQYF
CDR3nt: TGTGCCAGCAGCGTAGTTACAGATACGCAGTATTTT

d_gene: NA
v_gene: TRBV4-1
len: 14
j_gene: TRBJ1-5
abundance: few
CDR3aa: CASSGHDFNQPQHF
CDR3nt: TGCGCCAGCAGCGGACATGACTTCAATCAGCCCCAGCATTTT

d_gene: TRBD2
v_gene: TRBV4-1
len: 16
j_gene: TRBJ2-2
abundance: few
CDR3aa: CASSPLAGDVTGELFF
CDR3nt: TGCGCCAGCAGCCCACTAGCGGGAGATGTCACCGGGGAGCTGTTTTTT

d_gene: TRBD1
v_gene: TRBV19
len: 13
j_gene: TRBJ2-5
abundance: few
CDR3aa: CASSVQGAATQYF
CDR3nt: TGTGCCAGTAGTGTTCAGGGGGCAGCGACCCAGTACTTC

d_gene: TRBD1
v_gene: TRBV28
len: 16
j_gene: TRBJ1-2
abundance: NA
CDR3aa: CASSFSDRVRDYGYTF
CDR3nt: TGTGCCAGCAGTTTTTCGGACAGGGTGAGGGACTATGGCTACACCTTC

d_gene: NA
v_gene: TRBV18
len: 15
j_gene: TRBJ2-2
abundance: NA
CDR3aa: CASSPRQANTGELFF
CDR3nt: TGTGCCAGCTCACCACGACAGGCGAACACCGGGGAGCTGTTTTTT

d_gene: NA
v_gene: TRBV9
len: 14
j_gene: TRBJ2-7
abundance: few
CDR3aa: CASSVSGRPYEQYF
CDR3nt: TGTGCCAGCAGCGTCTCTGGGAGGCCGTACGAGCAGTACTTC

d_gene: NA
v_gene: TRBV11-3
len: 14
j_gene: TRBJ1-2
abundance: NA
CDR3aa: CASSTQGEFGGYTF
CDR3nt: TGTGCCAGCAGCACTCAAGGGGAGTTTGGTGGCTACACCTTC

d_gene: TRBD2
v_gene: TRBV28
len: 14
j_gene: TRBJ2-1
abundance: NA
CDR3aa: CATKAGGDYNEQFF
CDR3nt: TGTGCCACCAAAGCGGGAGGGGATTACAATGAGCAGTTCTTC

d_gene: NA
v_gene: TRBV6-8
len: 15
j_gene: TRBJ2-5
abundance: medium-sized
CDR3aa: CASSYSRDSQETQYF
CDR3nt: TGTGCCAGCAGTTACTCGCGGGACTCACAAGAGACCCAGTACTTC

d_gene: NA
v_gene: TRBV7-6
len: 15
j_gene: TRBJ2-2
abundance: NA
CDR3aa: CASSQQTRGAGELFF
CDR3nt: TGTGCCAGCAGCCAACAGACTAGGGGGGCCGGGGAGCTGTTTTTT

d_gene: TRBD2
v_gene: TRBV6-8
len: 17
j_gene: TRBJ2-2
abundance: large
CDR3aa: CASSTGLAGLNTGELFF
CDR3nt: TGTGCCAGCAGTACGGGACTAGCGGGGCTGAACACCGGGGAGCTGTTTTTT

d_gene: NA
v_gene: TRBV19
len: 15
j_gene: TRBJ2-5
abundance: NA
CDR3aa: CASRRGGSGQETQYF
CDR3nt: TGTGCCAGTAGGAGGGGGGGGAGTGGTCAAGAGACCCAGTACTTC

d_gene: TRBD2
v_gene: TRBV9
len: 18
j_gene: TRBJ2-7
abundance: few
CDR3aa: CASSAGLAGGAFPYEQYF
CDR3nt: TGTGCCAGCAGTGCGGGACTAGCGGGAGGTGCTTTTCCCTACGAGCAGTACTTC

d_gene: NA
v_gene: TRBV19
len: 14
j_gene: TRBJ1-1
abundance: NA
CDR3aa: CASSIINMNTEAFF
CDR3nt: TGTGCCAGTAGTATAATTAACATGAACACTGAAGCTTTCTTT

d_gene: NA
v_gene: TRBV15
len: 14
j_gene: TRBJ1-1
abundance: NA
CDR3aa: CATAPYAMNTEAFF
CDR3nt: TGTGCCACCGCCCCCTATGCCATGAACACTGAAGCTTTCTTT

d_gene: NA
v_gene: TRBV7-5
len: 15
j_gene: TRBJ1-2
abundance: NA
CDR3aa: CASSYRSRARGGYTF
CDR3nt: TGTGCCAGCAGCTACAGATCCCGGGCCCGAGGGGGCTACACCTTC

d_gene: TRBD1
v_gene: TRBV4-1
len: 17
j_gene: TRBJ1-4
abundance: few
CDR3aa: CASSQHRDRTTNEKLFF
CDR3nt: TGCGCCAGCAGCCAACACCGGGACAGGACAACTAATGAAAAACTGTTTTTT

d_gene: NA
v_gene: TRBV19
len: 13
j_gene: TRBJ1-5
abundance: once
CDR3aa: CASSRAVNQPQHF
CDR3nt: TGTGCCAGTAGCAGGGCCGTCAATCAGCCCCAGCATTTT

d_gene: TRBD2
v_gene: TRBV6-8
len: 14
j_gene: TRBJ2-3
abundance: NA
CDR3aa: CASSERESTDTQYF
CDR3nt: TGTGCCAGCAGCGAGCGGGAAAGCACAGATACGCAGTATTTT

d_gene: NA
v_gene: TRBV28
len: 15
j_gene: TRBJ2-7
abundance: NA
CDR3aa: CASSLSGSLTYEQYF
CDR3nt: TGTGCCAGCAGTTTATCCGGAAGCCTCACCTACGAGCAGTACTTC

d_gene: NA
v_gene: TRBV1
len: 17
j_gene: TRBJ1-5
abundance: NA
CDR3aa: CASSHDAGTQSNQPQHF
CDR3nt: TGCGCCAGCAGCCATGACGCCGGGACACAAAGCAATCAGCCCCAGCATTTT

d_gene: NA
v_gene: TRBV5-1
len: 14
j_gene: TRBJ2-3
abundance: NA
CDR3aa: CASSLDGSTDTQYF
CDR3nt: TGCGCCAGCAGCTTGGACGGAAGCACAGATACGCAGTATTTT

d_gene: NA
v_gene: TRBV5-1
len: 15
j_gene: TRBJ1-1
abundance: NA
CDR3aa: CASSGAAGGETEAFF
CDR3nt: TGCGCCAGCAGCGGGGCGGCAGGCGGTGAGACTGAAGCTTTCTTT

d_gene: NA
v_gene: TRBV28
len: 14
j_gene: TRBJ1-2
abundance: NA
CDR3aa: CASIVGGEDYGYTF
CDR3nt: TGTGCCAGCATCGTCGGGGGGGAGGACTATGGCTACACCTTC

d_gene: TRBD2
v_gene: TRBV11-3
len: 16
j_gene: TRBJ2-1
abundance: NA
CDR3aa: CASSLLASSSYNEQFF
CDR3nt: TGTGCCAGCAGCCTACTAGCGAGTAGCTCCTACAATGAGCAGTTCTTC

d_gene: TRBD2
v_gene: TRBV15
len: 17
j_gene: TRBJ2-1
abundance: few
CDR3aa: CATSRDPGLARYNEQFF
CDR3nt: TGTGCCACCAGCAGAGATCCGGGACTAGCGCGCTACAATGAGCAGTTCTTC

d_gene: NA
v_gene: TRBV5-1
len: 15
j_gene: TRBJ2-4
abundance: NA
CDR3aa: CASSLAGTQGNIQYF
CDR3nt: TGCGCCAGCAGCTTGGCAGGGACCCAGGGAAACATTCAGTACTTC

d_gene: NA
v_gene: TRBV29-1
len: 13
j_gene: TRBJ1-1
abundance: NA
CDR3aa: CSVAAGMNTEAFF
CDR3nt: TGCAGCGTTGCCGCAGGAATGAACACTGAAGCTTTCTTT

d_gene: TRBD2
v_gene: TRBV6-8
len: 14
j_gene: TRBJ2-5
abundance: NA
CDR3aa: CASSPQAGGETQYF
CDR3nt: TGTGCCAGCAGCCCCCAGGCGGGAGGGGAGACCCAGTACTTC

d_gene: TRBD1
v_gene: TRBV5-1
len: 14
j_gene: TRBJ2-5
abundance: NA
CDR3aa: CASTEDPGGQTQYF
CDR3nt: TGCGCCAGCACCGAGGATCCAGGGGGACAGACCCAGTACTTC

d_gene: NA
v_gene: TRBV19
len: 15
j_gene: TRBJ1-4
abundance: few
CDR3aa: CASNTSPSLEEKLFF
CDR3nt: TGTGCCAGTAACACTAGCCCGTCTCTAGAGGAAAAACTGTTTTTT

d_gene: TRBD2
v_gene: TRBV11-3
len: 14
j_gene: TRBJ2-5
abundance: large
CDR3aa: CASASGRVPETQYF
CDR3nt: TGTGCCAGCGCTAGCGGGAGGGTTCCAGAGACCCAGTACTTC

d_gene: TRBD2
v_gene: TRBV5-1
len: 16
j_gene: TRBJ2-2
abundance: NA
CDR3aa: CASTPTSGRVSGELFF
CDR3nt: TGCGCCAGCACCCCCACTAGCGGGAGGGTTTCCGGGGAGCTGTTTTTT